This T cell receptor (beta chain) was obtained from a study of shared clonotypes between healthy human individuals. Turning to the study itself: Each donor had three CD4 naive, three CD4 memory, two CD8 naive and one CD8 memory plate. Study observations and caveats: Generation probabilities of non-shared clonotypes were lower (relative to those shared by all four donors). Naive subsets typically showed greater estimated richness than memory subsets. Approximately 4.5% was the fraction of naive CD4 clonotypes found shared across several donors.

Germline V gives CDR1 GTSNPN, CDR2 SVGIG (reference sequence). V was cut by 3 bases and J by 4 bases, with 17 bases left in between. The CDR3 contains 15 residues. Comment on this clone: Its antigen is not identified.

Produced via immunoSEQ multiplex PCR; TCRdb's table is partial and in-frame only. Of 1.4 million or so clones listed, approximately 98.5% were seen once; the top ten hold about 0.34%. The chain carries TRBV30 and TRBJ2-3; D remains ambiguous. The sequenced sample consisted of naive CD4+ T cells sorted from blood. Indicated subset: CD45RA+ positively selected. The source of this sequence is a man aged 25-40 years in good health. The CDR3 reads CAWSLGLGIADTQYF. The CDR3 DNA reads as TGTGCCTGGAGCCTAGGGTTGGGAATCGCAGATACGCAGTATTTT.